Presented here are 23 T cell receptor beta chains from one specimen sequenced in a study of T-cell reconstitution after alpha-beta-depleted transplantation in children. Unique molecular identifiers featured in how the TCRbeta library was prepared. TCRdb re-derived calls from the PCR reads in MiXCR, one entry per CDR3 protein. The table lists about 590,000 distinct CDR3 sequences, 13% of them singletons. The specimen was PBMCs, mostly from graft donor cells, collected 360 days after TCRalphabeta/CD19-depleted stem cell transplant. The receptors come from a male patient aged 10-17 years who had a stem cell transplant for acute myeloid leukemia, so the T cells may come from the graft donor.

The rearrangement uses TRBV15 and TRBJ2-3, with a weak D call TRBD2 (6 bases). The V gene lost 2 bases and the J gene lost 2 bases, with 20 bases spanning the gap. The CDR3 runs 18 residues. The germline V gene has CDR1 LNHNV and CDR2 YYDKDF (reference sequence). The CDR3 DNA reads TGTGCCACCAGCAGACAAACTTGGAGGCTAGCGCTCACAGATACGCAGTATTTT. Amino acid sequence: CATSRQTWRLALTDTQYF.

This chain links TRBV5-1 with TRBJ2-7; 7 bases align to TRBD1. CDR3 size: 15 residues. Germline loops: CDR1 SGHRS, CDR2 YFSETQ. V shed 4 bases and J 2 bases; nucleotides not matched to a gene: 9. DNA for the CDR3: TGCGCCAGCAGCGCATCACAGGGGTTAGCCTACGAGCAGTACTTC. Protein: CASSASQGLAYEQYF.

Ten or more counts support this clonotype. The J gene is TRBJ2-1, the V gene TRBV7-2, with unresolved D. V lost 6 bases to trimming and J lost 0 bases, with 12 bases between them. The CDR3 has 15 residues. Germline V CDR1 and CDR2: SGHTA, FQGNSA. The CDR3 loop is CASSPVGGSYNEQFF. CDR3 nucleotides: TGTGCCAGCAGTCCCGTCGGCGGCTCCTACAATGAGCAGTTCTTC.

The chain joins TRBV6-5 to TRBJ1-1; 7 positions agree with TRBD1. J was trimmed by 2 bases and V by 1 base; bases with no gene match: 7. The CDR3 runs to 16 residues. Germline V lookup: CDR1 MNHEY, CDR2 SVGAGI. CDR3 protein: CASSYWEGAGNTEAFF. The DNA of the CDR3 is TGTGCCAGCAGTTACTGGGAGGGGGCCGGAAACACTGAAGCTTTCTTT.

This clonotype turned up a few times. The rearrangement links TRBV7-6 to TRBJ2-7; 13 positions agree with TRBD2. The CDR3 sequence is 15 residues long. Unmatched junction bases numbered 3, after V lost 4 bases and J lost 3 bases. Per germline, CDR1 SGHVS and CDR2 FNYEAQ. The CDR3 nucleotides are TGTGCCAGCAGCTGGACTAGCGGGAGTCTCTACGAGCAGTACTTC. Translated, it gives CASSWTSGSLYEQYF.

At least ten counts were recorded for this clonotype. This chain links TRBV9 with TRBJ2-1, with TRBD1 as a possible D gene (7 bases). The V and J ends lost 0 bases and 4 bases respectively, with 17 bases between them. The CDR3 sequence is 17 residues long. CDR1 SGDLS and CDR2 YYNGEE come from the germline V gene. CDR3 sequence reads: CASSVAQGGESYNEQFF. CDR3 coding DNA: TGTGCCAGCAGCGTAGCTCAGGGGGGAGAGAGTTACAATGAGCAGTTCTTC.

The chain combines TRBV18 with TRBJ2-5; no definite D call. The CDR3 has 14 residues. Germline CDR1 KGHSH, CDR2 LQKENI. The V gene lost 0 bases and the J gene lost 7 bases, with 12 bases spanning the gap. The CDR3 coding sequence is TGTGCCAGCTCACCACCGGGCACGTGGGGGACCCAGTACTTC. Its translation is CASSPPGTWGTQYF.

Only a few counts were recorded for this clonotype. This chain connects TRBV4-3 to TRBJ2-2, with D possibly TRBD1 on 6 matching bases. This CDR3 has 17 residues. V dropped 0 bases and J dropped 6 bases, with 17 bases sitting between them. The germline CDR1 and CDR2 sequences are LGHNA and YSLEER. CDR3 sequence (DNA): TGCGCCAGCAGCCAAGATCCCGGGCCAGAGGGGGCCGGGGAGCTGTTTTTT. This translates into CASSQDPGPEGAGELFF.

This clonotype was observed a handful of times. The rearrangement uses TRBV28 and TRBJ2-5; possibly TRBD2 for D (6 bases). Germline assignment: CDR1 MDHEN and CDR2 SYDVKM. This CDR3 has 16 amino acids. V gave up 1 base and J gave up 5 bases, with 17 bases separating them. The CDR3 spells CASSLLWRGRDETQYF. CDR3 DNA sequence: TGTGCCAGCAGTTTATTGTGGAGGGGACGTGATGAGACCCAGTACTTC.

The table lists this clonotype with many counts. V is TRBV5-1 and J is TRBJ2-1, with TRBD2 matching over 11 bases. V lost 3 bases to trimming and J lost 3 bases; unmatched junction nucleotides: 5. Germline values: CDR1 SGHRS, CDR2 YFSETQ. CDR3 length: 16 amino acids. CDR3 coding DNA: TGCGCCAGCAGCTCGCGACTAGCGGGGTACTACAATGAGCAGTTCTTC. Translated: CASSSRLAGYYNEQFF.

The V call is TRBV29-1, the J call TRBJ2-2; D gene ambiguous. The V end was cut by 1 base, the J end by 1 base, with 7 bases between. The CDR3 is 14 residues long. Germline values: CDR1 SQVTM, CDR2 ANQGSEA. The DNA for the CDR3 is TGCAGCGTTGAAGGAGCCGAGAACACCGGGGAGCTGTTTTTT. Translating it yields CSVEGAENTGELFF.

This rearrangement joins TRBV29-1 to TRBJ2-1; weak D call: TRBD2 (6 bases). This CDR3 has 15 residues. Trimming removed 1 base from V and 0 bases from J, with 10 bases in between. Germline V gives CDR1 SQVTM, CDR2 ANQGSEA. In DNA, the CDR3 is TGCAGCGTTGAAGGGGACTTAAGCTCCTACAATGAGCAGTTCTTC. This translates into CSVEGDLSSYNEQFF.

This clonotype showed up just a few times. The chain has TRBV29-1 and TRBJ2-1; TRBD2 matches 11 bases. The germline gives CDR1 SQVTM, CDR2 ANQGSEA. Losses at the gene ends were 1 base for V and 9 bases for J; bases not matched to a gene: 11. The CDR3 has 16 residues. DNA for the CDR3: TGCAGCGTTGAAGGTATAGCGGGAGGGCCGCGAGGTGAGCAGTTCTTC. This translates into CSVEGIAGGPRGEQFF.

The genes are TRBV28 and TRBJ1-5; D is unclear. The CDR3 has 15 residues. The V gene lost 5 bases and the J gene lost 3 bases, with 14 bases spanning the gap. Germline V gene data show CDR1 as MDHEN and CDR2 as SYDVKM. The CDR3 region is CASSETRTLNQPQHF. Here the CDR3 DNA reads TGTGCCAGCAGTGAGACACGAACTCTCAATCAGCCCCAGCATTTT.

This clonotype was detected only a few times. The CDR3 loop is CASSGTNPQETQYF. In DNA form, the CDR3 reads TGTGCCAGCAGCGGGACTAACCCCCAAGAGACCCAGTACTTC. The rearrangement links TRBV5-4 to TRBJ2-5, with 7 bases lining up with TRBD2. CDR3 length: 14 residues. V lost 4 bases to trimming and J lost 1 base; unmatched junction nucleotides: 4. CDR1 SGHNT and CDR2 YYREEE come from the germline V gene (reference sequence).

The chain has TRBV19 and TRBJ2-7, with D maybe TRBD1 (5 bases). CDR1 LNHDA and CDR2 SQIVND come from the germline V gene (reference sequence). V shed 8 bases and J shed 1 base, with 15 bases lying between them. There are 14 residues in the CDR3. The CDR3 sequence: CASHSPTASYEQYF. The CDR3 DNA sequence: TGTGCCAGTCACTCACCGACAGCGTCCTACGAGCAGTACTTC.

This clonotype was observed a few times. V and J are TRBV27 and TRBJ2-7; D possibly uses TRBD1 or TRBD2 (6 bases each). CDR3 length equals 15 residues. Germline CDR1 and CDR2: MNHEY and SMNVEV (reference sequence). The V and J ends lost 2 bases and 3 bases respectively, with 14 bases between them. DNA for the CDR3: TGTGCCAGCAGTTTAAGGGGGGCCCTCCTCTACGAGCAGTACTTC. Protein sequence: CASSLRGALLYEQYF.

This clonotype was picked up a small number of times. In DNA, the CDR3 is TGTGCCAGTAGTATCTTCAGGGGGAACACTGAAGCTTTCTTT. Translating gives CASSIFRGNTEAFF. The chain combines TRBV19 with TRBJ1-1, with TRBD1 as a possible D gene (6 bases). Germline CDR1 and CDR2: LNHDA and SQIVND (reference sequence). The ends were cut back, 3 bases at V and 1 base at J, with 9 bases in the middle. The CDR3 totals 14 residues.

This CDR3 reads CSAKRSAETQYF. CDR3 nucleotides: TGCAGTGCCAAAAGGTCGGCAGAGACCCAGTACTTC. The chain links TRBV20-1 to TRBJ2-5; no clear D. V was trimmed by 6 bases and J by 4 bases, leaving 12 bases between them. This CDR3 spans 12 amino acids. Germline CDR1 reads DFQATT; CDR2 reads SNEGSKA (reference sequence).

At least ten counts were recorded for this clonotype. This chain connects TRBV7-9 to TRBJ1-5; 8 bases fit TRBD1. Trimming took 3 bases from V and 5 from J; bases not matched to a gene: 6. CDR3 length: 15 residues. CDR1 and CDR2 from the germline V gene are SEHNR and FQNEAQ (reference sequence). DNA for the CDR3: TGTGCCAGCAGCTTTTCAGGGGGCAGGGATCAGCCCCAGCATTTT. It codes for CASSFSGGRDQPQHF.

The gene calls are TRBV14 and TRBJ2-2; D possibly corresponds to TRBD1 (6 bases). The CDR3 contains 14 residues. Trimming removed 4 bases at V and 4 bases at J, with 10 bases between. The V gene's germline CDR1 is SGHDN and CDR2 FVKESK. Written as DNA, the CDR3 is TGTGCCAGCAGCCTTTACAGGGCCACCGGGGAGCTGTTTTTT. Its protein is CASSLYRATGELFF.

At least ten counts were recorded for this clonotype. This sequence joins TRBV20-1 and TRBJ2-7; D gene ambiguous. The CDR3 loop spans 16 amino acids. Trimming stripped 1 base from V and 2 bases from J, with 18 bases between. Germline CDR1 and CDR2: DFQATT and SNEGSKA (reference sequence). The CDR3 region is CSARGPIHTLTYEQYF. The CDR3 bases are TGCAGTGCTAGAGGCCCTATCCACACCCTGACCTACGAGCAGTACTTC.

The CDR3 DNA sequence: TGCGCCAGCAGCCAAGAGATGCCAGGGTTAACCCCCTACGAGCAGTACTTC. This gives the protein CASSQEMPGLTPYEQYF. The chain uses TRBV4-3 and TRBJ2-7; perhaps TRBD1 as D (5 bases). The germline CDR1 and CDR2 sequences are LGHNA and YSLEER. Trimming removed 0 bases from V and 2 bases from J, with 17 bases in between. This CDR3 is built from 17 residues.